This is a list of T cell receptor beta chains from one sample in a study of blood T cells in healthy people across ages. TCRdb re-called the 5' RACE reads with MiXCR, one entry per CDR3 protein. The sample contains 700,000 to 950,000 distinct CDR3 sequences, roughly 64% of which appear only once. Sequenced sample: blood. The receptors were sampled from a man aged 25-40 years in good health. Each CDR3 is given with its conserved first and last residue. Fields, in order: V gene, clone size, D gene, J gene, CDR3 DNA, CDR3 protein. The D gene is left open where the match is weak. Rows may omit the clone size; those that give it use once, few, many or a size class.

V gene: TRBV3-1; clone size: few; D gene: NA; J gene: TRBJ1-2; CDR3 DNA: TGTGCCAGCAGCCCCCTCGGGGACGGCGGTGGCTACACCTTC; CDR3 protein: CASSPLGDGGGYTF
V gene: TRBV7-3; clone size: few; D gene: TRBD1; J gene: TRBJ1-2; CDR3 DNA: TGTGCCAGCAGCCAAACAGGGGGCAGTAATGGCTACACCTTC; CDR3 protein: CASSQTGGSNGYTF
V gene: TRBV12-3/TRBV12-4; clone size: few; D gene: NA; J gene: TRBJ2-1; CDR3 DNA: TGTGCCAGCAGTCCCCGTCGACCCTACAATGAGCAGTTCTTC; CDR3 protein: CASSPRRPYNEQFF
V gene: TRBV6-5; clone size: few; D gene: NA; J gene: TRBJ1-1; CDR3 DNA: TGTGCCAGCAGTGTCGGACAGAGCCCTGAAGCTTTCTTT; CDR3 protein: CASSVGQSPEAFF
V gene: TRBV6-2/TRBV6-3; clone size: NA; D gene: TRBD2; J gene: TRBJ2-3; CDR3 DNA: TGTGCCAGCAGTTACTCGGTAGCGGGACTCGATACGCAGTATTTT; CDR3 protein: CASSYSVAGLDTQYF
V gene: TRBV20-1; clone size: NA; D gene: TRBD2; J gene: TRBJ2-5; CDR3 DNA: TGCAGTGCTAGGAGGGGGCTAGCGGGAGGAGCAAATGAGCAGTACTTC; CDR3 protein: CSARRGLAGGANEQYF
V gene: TRBV14; clone size: NA; D gene: NA; J gene: TRBJ2-7; CDR3 DNA: TGTGCCAGCAGCCCCCCTAGCCACACTTTGACCTACAATGAGCAGTACTTC; CDR3 protein: CASSPPSHTLTYNEQYF
V gene: TRBV28; clone size: NA; D gene: NA; J gene: TRBJ2-3; CDR3 DNA: TGTGCCAGCAGCCCCCCCCCCGACGGGGATACGCAGTATTTT; CDR3 protein: CASSPPPDGDTQYF
V gene: TRBV6-5; clone size: once; D gene: NA; J gene: TRBJ2-2; CDR3 DNA: TGTGCCAGCAGTTCCCCCCGGGAGGAGCTGTTTTTT; CDR3 protein: CASSSPREELFF
V gene: TRBV29-1; clone size: few; D gene: NA; J gene: TRBJ1-2; CDR3 DNA: TGCAGCGTTGCGGTAGGAGGGTCCTATGGCTACACCTTC; CDR3 protein: CSVAVGGSYGYTF
V gene: TRBV7-6; clone size: NA; D gene: NA; J gene: TRBJ2-5; CDR3 DNA: TGTGCCAGCAGCTCCCCCGATGGGGGGTTTCAAGAGACCCAGTACTTC; CDR3 protein: CASSSPDGGFQETQYF
V gene: TRBV6-5; clone size: few; D gene: NA; J gene: TRBJ1-2; CDR3 DNA: TGTGCCAGCAGTTACGGAGGGACATACGGCTACACCTTC; CDR3 protein: CASSYGGTYGYTF
V gene: TRBV4-2; clone size: few; D gene: NA; J gene: TRBJ1-2; CDR3 DNA: TGTGCCAGCAGCCAAGGCCCAGATAACTATGGCTACACCTTC; CDR3 protein: CASSQGPDNYGYTF
V gene: TRBV7-2; clone size: NA; D gene: TRBD2; J gene: TRBJ2-7; CDR3 DNA: TGTGCCAACAGCTTAGCGGGAGACCACTGCGAGCAGTACTTC; CDR3 protein: CANSLAGDHCEQYF
V gene: TRBV20-1; clone size: NA; D gene: NA; J gene: TRBJ2-1; CDR3 DNA: TGCAGTGTAGGCGGAGGAAACTACAATGAGCAGTTCTTC; CDR3 protein: CSVGGGNYNEQFF
V gene: TRBV6-4; clone size: NA; D gene: NA; J gene: TRBJ2-3; CDR3 DNA: TGTGCCAGCAGTGCGGGGGAGGTGGATACGCAGTATTTT; CDR3 protein: CASSAGEVDTQYF